What follows describes a single T cell receptor (beta chain). What it recognizes is unknown. The sample is drawn from a study of response to subunit inactivated influenza vaccine. Notes on the study in general: Authors suggested each seasonal flu vaccination may recruit only limited numbers of new T cells.

V lost 4 bases, J lost 5 bases, and 12 bases lay in between. The CDR3 sequence is 13 residues long. The germline V gene has CDR1 SGHKS and CDR2 YYEKEE (reference sequence). TCRdb used MiXCR to reprocess the RT-PCR reads, holding one entry per CDR3 protein. The sample has more than 450,000 distinct CDR3 sequences, 7.6% seen once. The chain recombines TRBV5-5 with TRBJ2-5, with D hard to call. This clonotype was sampled from a man aged 50 to 69 who received an inactivated influenza vaccine. This specimen was PBMCs from blood, taken around 2 years after vaccination. The CDR3 DNA reads TGTGCCAGCAGCCTGGCTTCTTCCGAGACCCAGTACTTC. Translation gives CASSLASSETQYF.